Each of the 32 T cell receptor beta chains below was sequenced from the same sample in a study of shared clonotypes between healthy human individuals. TCRdb keeps only in-frame clones here, not all; method: immunoSEQ multiplex PCR. The table lists a few million clones, more than 85% of them singletons. The specimen sequenced was naive CD4+ T cells from PBMCs. Subset meaning: CD45RA+ positively selected. These receptors originate from a man between 18 and 29 years old in good health. Some clones in this sample may be carry-over from other donors' samples.

This chain joins TRBV5-5 and TRBJ1-5, with no clear D. Trimming took off 1 base at V and 5 bases at J, with 7 bases between the two ends. The CDR3 length is 13 residues. Germline CDR1 reads SGHKS; CDR2 reads YYEKEE (reference sequence). CDR3 sequence: CASSLFGDQPQHF. The CDR3, as DNA: TGTGCCAGCAGCTTGTTCGGGGATCAGCCCCAGCATTTT.

This clone showed up just once. The V call is TRBV7-9, the J call TRBJ2-5; 8 positions agree with TRBD2. J was trimmed by 5 bases and V by 4 bases; bases with no gene match: 3. From germline, CDR1 is SEHNR and CDR2 FQNEAQ (reference sequence). This CDR3 region has 13 residues. The CDR3 loop is CASSYSGIETQYF. The CDR3 DNA reads as TGTGCCAGCAGCTATAGCGGGATCGAGACCCAGTACTTC.

This chain connects TRBV4-2 to TRBJ2-1, with TRBD2 matching over 8 bases. The CDR3 runs to 20 residues. Trimming removed 0 bases from V and 10 bases from J; junction bases left unmatched: 23. In germline, CDR1 is LGHNA, CDR2 YNFKEQ. As DNA, the CDR3 is TGTGCCAGCAGCCAAGAACGGCGTAGGGCTAGCGGGCCCCCAATAGGAGAGCAGTTCTTC. Residues: CASSQERRRASGPPIGEQFF.

The rearrangement uses TRBV5-6 and TRBJ1-4; D gene unclear. Trimming pared 3 bases from V and 2 bases from J, leaving 11 bases between. CDR3 length equals 15 residues. CDR1 is SGHDT, CDR2 YYEEEE, per germline. The CDR3 reads CASSWTGRTNEKLFF. DNA of the CDR3: TGTGCCAGCAGCTGGACTGGGAGGACTAATGAAAAACTGTTTTTT. Variable domain in full (rest from reference TRBV5-6 and TRBJ1-4): DAGVTQSPTHLIKTRGQQVTLRCSPKSGHDTVSWYQQALGQGPQFIFQYYEEEERQRGNFPDRFSGHQFPNYSSELNVNALLLGDSALYLCASSWTGRTNEKLFFGSGTQLSVL.

This clone was found once. The chain has TRBV7-2 and TRBJ1-1; D is undetermined. Germline assignment: CDR1 SGHTA and CDR2 FQGNSA. V lost 5 bases to trimming and J lost 7 bases, with 20 bases between them. The CDR3 runs to 15 residues. The CDR3 coding sequence is TGTGCCAGCAGCCGATTACTGTCGTCTGTGGGTGAAGCTTTCTTT. It yields the protein CASSRLLSSVGEAFF.

J is TRBJ2-2 and V is TRBV30; no clear D gene. V shed 4 bases and J shed 1 base, with 10 bases lying between them. The CDR3 extends over 14 amino acids. Germline-derived CDR1 and CDR2 are GTSNPN and SVGIG (reference sequence). The CDR3 here is CAWNLRLNTGELFF. The CDR3 bases are TGTGCCTGGAATTTACGGTTGAACACCGGGGAGCTGTTTTTT.

The chain combines TRBV7-3 with TRBJ1-1; D is unresolved. Trimming took off 4 bases at V and 4 bases at J, with 10 bases between the two ends. This CDR3 has 13 amino acids. Germline V gives CDR1 SGHTA, CDR2 FQGTGA. CDR3 sequence (DNA): TGTGCCAGCAGCTATACAAGCTCCACTGAAGCTTTCTTT. It encodes CASSYTSSTEAFF.

This rearrangement joins TRBV7-7 to TRBJ2-1, with no clear D. The CDR3 sequence is 14 residues long. Between the trimmed V and J ends, which lost 5 bases and 2 bases, there was a span of 10 bases. Germline assignment: CDR1 SSHAT and CDR2 FNYEAQ (reference sequence). The CDR3 coding sequence is TGTGCCAGCAGCGTCTCTGGCGCCTACAATGAGCAGTTCTTC. It encodes CASSVSGAYNEQFF. Combining the CDR3 with reference TRBV7-7 and TRBJ2-1 gives the whole variable domain GAGVSQSPRYKVTKRGQDVTLRCDPISSHATLYWYQQALGQGPEFLTYFNYEAQPDKSGLPSDRFSAERPEGSISTLTIQRTEQRDSAMYRCASSVSGAYNEQFFGPGTRLTVL.

The CDR3 sequence: CATTLNPGQYNEQFF. As DNA, the CDR3 is TGTGCCACCACCCTGAACCCAGGACAGTACAATGAGCAGTTCTTC. The chain recombines TRBV15 with TRBJ2-1; D may be TRBD1 (6 bases). Germline CDR1 reads LNHNV; CDR2 reads YYDKDF (reference sequence). There are 15 residues in the CDR3. Trimming took 7 bases from V and 4 from J, leaving 17 bases between them.

This chain joins TRBV28 and TRBJ2-7, with D possibly being TRBD1 (6 bases). Per germline, CDR1 MDHEN and CDR2 SYDVKM. The V and J ends lost 4 bases and 3 bases respectively, with 16 bases between them. This CDR3 is built from 15 residues. Here the CDR3 DNA reads TGTGCCAGCAGTTCCGCTCTACAGGGTGTCTACGAGCAGTACTTC. Encoded protein: CASSSALQGVYEQYF.

This chain links TRBV5-1 with TRBJ1-1; D unresolved. Trimming shortened V by 5 bases and J by 3 bases, and 11 bases separated the two germline ends. CDR1 SGHRS and CDR2 YFSETQ come from the germline V gene. This CDR3 region has 13 residues. The CDR3 region is CASRQTRDTEAFF. The DNA of the CDR3 is TGCGCCAGCAGGCAAACTCGGGACACTGAAGCTTTCTTT.

This clone showed up just once. The chain joins TRBV5-4 to TRBJ2-7; a weak D match, TRBD1 (5 bases). Germline V gives CDR1 SGHNT, CDR2 YYREEE (reference sequence). Trimming left V 4 bases short and J 3 bases short, with 11 bases between. The CDR3 contains 13 residues. The CDR3, as DNA: TGTGCCAGCAGCCTACGACAGAACTACGAGCAGTACTTC. Amino acid sequence: CASSLRQNYEQYF.

This clone was observed once. The chain combines TRBV6-5 with TRBJ2-5; D assignment may be TRBD1 or TRBD2 (5 bases each). The J call may be in error: the DNA end matches TRBJ2-7 better. CDR3 length: 14 residues. The germline V gene encodes CDR1 MNHEY and CDR2 SVGAGI. The CDR3 sequence is CASSYSAQRGEQYF. CDR3 sequence (DNA): TGTGCCAGCAGTTACTCTGCCCAGAGGGGCGAGCAGTACTTC.

The V gene is TRBV5-1, the J gene TRBJ1-2, with D perhaps matching TRBD1 (5 bases). Looked up from germline, CDR1 is SGHRS and CDR2 is YFSETQ. The CDR3 runs 15 residues. V was clipped by 6 bases and J by 8 bases, with 23 bases between them. This CDR3 is CASTRDLSSSDGYTF. The DNA for the CDR3 is TGCGCCAGCACGCGGGACCTCTCCTCGTCGGACGGCTACACCTTC.

The chain carries TRBV14 and TRBJ1-1; D is uncertain. Germline-derived CDR1 and CDR2 are SGHDN and FVKESK. Trimming took off 7 bases at V and 1 base at J, with 22 bases between the two ends. The CDR3 spans 17 residues. CDR3: CASIRPPLGRRNTEAFF. The CDR3 DNA follows: TGTGCCAGCATACGGCCTCCGTTGGGAAGGAGGAACACTGAAGCTTTCTTT.

A few counts support this clone. The chain recombines TRBV28 with TRBJ1-4, with no clear D. V was trimmed by 3 bases and J by 8 bases, leaving 13 bases between them. Germline CDR1 reads MDHEN; CDR2 reads SYDVKM. The CDR3 is 14 residues long. This CDR3 is CASSFQTRGEKLFF. In DNA form, the CDR3 reads TGTGCCAGCAGTTTTCAGACCAGAGGGGAAAAACTGTTTTTT.

The V call is TRBV6-5, the J call TRBJ2-1; 8 bases match TRBD2. The CDR3 is made up of 14 amino acids. Germline lookup yields CDR1 MNHEY and CDR2 SVGAGI. The ends lost 4 bases at V and 9 bases at J; junction bases unmatched: 8. CDR3 sequence: CASSSVRGGSEQFF. The CDR3, as DNA: TGTGCCAGCAGTTCGGTCCGGGGGGGAAGTGAGCAGTTCTTC.

This chain connects TRBV11-2 to TRBJ1-1; 8 nucleotides align to TRBD1. The germline CDR1 and CDR2 sequences are SGHAT and FQNNGV. The CDR3 contains 18 residues. Trimming took 0 bases from V and 3 from J; bases not matched to a gene: 12. CDR3 region: CASSLDPRRTGLDTEAFF. The CDR3 DNA sequence: TGTGCCAGCAGCTTAGATCCCCGCCGGACAGGGTTGGACACTGAAGCTTTCTTT.

The CDR3 loop is CASSPPGTSGSSGGPYEQYF. The CDR3 nucleotides are TGCGCCAGCAGCCCACCGGGGACTAGCGGGAGTTCCGGAGGGCCCTACGAGCAGTACTTC. This chain links TRBV5-1 with TRBJ2-7; 14 positions match TRBD2. Trimming took 4 bases from V and 2 from J; bases not matched to a gene: 17. Germline CDR1 reads SGHRS; CDR2 reads YFSETQ. CDR3 length: 20 residues.

The rearrangement links TRBV5-1 to TRBJ2-2; no firm D call. CDR3 length: 13 amino acids. The V gene's germline CDR1 is SGHRS and CDR2 YFSETQ. With 1 base removed from V and 4 bases from J, the gap between germline ends came to 5 bases. The CDR3 DNA sequence: TGCGCCAGCAGCTTGATTGGCACCGGGGAGCTGTTTTTT. This translates into CASSLIGTGELFF.

The chain links TRBV5-8 to TRBJ2-7; possible D gene TRBD1, 5 bases. The V and J ends lost 1 base and 5 bases respectively, with 16 bases between them. This CDR3 is built from 15 residues. Germline V lookup: CDR1 SGHTS, CDR2 YDEGEE. CDR3 nucleotide sequence: TGTGCCAGCAGCTTGTTTGGGGCCGTAGTCCACGAGCAGTACTTC. Translated: CASSLFGAVVHEQYF.

The chain couples TRBV11-2 to TRBJ2-3; tentative D call: TRBD1 (8 bases). V lost 5 bases and J 7 bases, leaving 16 bases between the germline ends. The CDR3 runs to 14 residues. Germline CDR1 SGHAT, CDR2 FQNNGV. The CDR3 DNA reads TGTGCCAGCAGCAAGCGGGGACAGGAGAATACGCAGTATTTT. It encodes CASSKRGQENTQYF.

About this clone: This specimen includes other DNA sequences encoding the same CDR3. This chain uses TRBV11-3 with TRBJ2-3; no clear D. Germline-derived CDR1 and CDR2 are SGHNT and YENEEA. The CDR3 loop spans 14 amino acids. Trimming took off 3 bases at V and 0 bases at J, with 7 bases between the two ends. The CDR3 DNA sequence: TGTGCCAGCAGCTTGGGTCTAAGCACAGATACGCAGTATTTT. As protein: CASSLGLSTDTQYF.

V gene TRBV2 combines with J gene TRBJ2-7; D may be TRBD2 (5 bases). Germline V gene lookup returns CDR1 SNHLY and CDR2 FYNNEI. V lost 4 bases to trimming and J lost 2 bases, with 15 bases between them. The CDR3 is 15 amino acids. CDR3 loop: CASSAGVALPYEQYF. The CDR3 DNA follows: TGTGCCAGCAGTGCTGGGGTAGCGCTTCCCTACGAGCAGTACTTC. The full variable domain, completed using reference TRBV2 and TRBJ2-7, is EPEVTQTPSHQVTQMGQEVILRCVPISNHLYFYWYRQILGQKVEFLVSFYNNEISEKSEIFDDQFSVERPDGSNFTLKIRSTKLEDSAMYFCASSAGVALPYEQYFGPGTRLTVT.

The chain joins TRBV30 to TRBJ2-7; 9 nucleotides align to TRBD2. This CDR3 is built from 19 residues. Germline trimming cut 2 bases from V and 1 base from J; bases unmatched to any gene: 18. Germline loops: CDR1 GTSNPN, CDR2 SVGIG (reference sequence). Here the CDR3 DNA reads TGTGCCTGGAGTAAGACTCGGGTCCTACTAGCGGGTGGTTCCTACGAGCAGTACTTC. It is translated as CAWSKTRVLLAGGSYEQYF.

As regards this clone: The sample holds other DNA sequences that translate to the same CDR3. The chain links TRBV28 to TRBJ1-5; D unresolved. Germline values: CDR1 MDHEN, CDR2 SYDVKM. The V end lost 6 bases, the J end lost 2 bases, and 8 bases lay between the germline ends. The CDR3 loop spans 13 amino acids. DNA for the CDR3: TGTGCCAGCAGGGTAGGAGGCAATCAGCCCCAGCATTTT. This encodes CASRVGGNQPQHF. Complete variable domain (other parts from reference TRBV28 and TRBJ1-5): DVKVTQSSRYLVKRTGEKVFLECVQDMDHENMFWYRQDPGLGLRLIYFSYDVKMKEKGDIPEGYSVSREKKERFSLILESASTNQTSMYLCASRVGGNQPQHFGDGTRLSIL.

The chain uses TRBV28 and TRBJ1-2, with a tentative D call TRBD1 (6 bases). Germline CDR1 is MDHEN and CDR2 is SYDVKM. The CDR3 has 12 amino acids. Between the trimmed V and J ends, which lost 5 bases and 8 bases, there was a span of 12 bases. The CDR3 bases are TGTGCCAGCAGTGTGAGGGGGTTGGGCTACACCTTC. This translates into CASSVRGLGYTF.

The rearrangement links TRBV7-9 to TRBJ1-5; a possible D gene is TRBD1 (6 bases). The CDR3 totals 14 residues. V lost 5 bases, J lost 0 bases, and 8 bases lay in between. Germline V gene data show CDR1 as SEHNR and CDR2 as FQNEAQ (reference sequence). CDR3 sequence: CASSTGNSNQPQHF. CDR3 coding DNA: TGTGCCAGCAGCACAGGGAATAGCAATCAGCCCCAGCATTTT.

This clone was found once. The V call is TRBV28, the J call TRBJ2-7, with 9 bases matching TRBD2. Germline V gene sequence: CDR1 MDHEN, CDR2 SYDVKM. The CDR3 is 13 residues long. V was clipped by 3 bases and J by 6 bases; unmatched bases: 3. In nucleotides, the CDR3 is TGTGCCAGCAGTTTGTTGACTAGCGGCGAGCAGTACTTC. Amino acid sequence: CASSLLTSGEQYF.

This rearrangement joins TRBV5-1 to TRBJ2-1; TRBD1 matches at 8 bases. Germline V gene lookup returns CDR1 SGHRS and CDR2 YFSETQ. The CDR3 spans 16 residues. Germline trimming cut 4 bases from V and 5 bases from J; bases unmatched to any gene: 11. The CDR3 sequence is CASSDRPGQANNEQFF. CDR3 in DNA: TGCGCCAGCAGCGATAGACCGGGACAGGCGAACAATGAGCAGTTCTTC.

The chain combines TRBV18 with TRBJ2-2; weak D call: TRBD1 (5 bases). V lost 3 bases, J lost 0 bases, and 14 bases lay in between. This CDR3 is 17 amino acids long. Germline loops: CDR1 KGHSH, CDR2 LQKENI. The CDR3 protein is CASSPRQLRANTGELFF. As DNA, the CDR3 is TGTGCCAGCTCACCGCGACAGTTACGCGCGAACACCGGGGAGCTGTTTTTT.

The V call is TRBV18, the J call TRBJ2-7; D could derive from TRBD1 or TRBD2 (5 bases each). Germline loops: CDR1 KGHSH, CDR2 LQKENI. The CDR3 consists of 16 residues. The V and J ends lost 0 bases and 5 bases respectively, with 17 bases between them. The CDR3 region is CASSPPRGDLHDEQYF. The DNA for the CDR3 is TGTGCCAGCTCACCACCGAGGGGCGACCTCCACGACGAGCAGTACTTC.